The rows below give T cell receptor beta chains drawn from one sample of a study of cytomegalovirus exposure and HLA in healthy donors. Libraries were prepared by immunoSEQ multiplex PCR; TCRdb keeps only in-frame clonotypes and omits some of them. Of about 160,000 clones listed, around 74% were seen once; the top ten hold approximately 2%. Sequenced input: PBMCs. All receptors come from a female donor in good health and CMV-seronegative. Both conserved end residues are part of each CDR3. Fields, in order: J gene, V gene, clone size, D gene, CDR3 DNA, CDR3 protein. The D gene is left open where the match is weak. Size tells how often a clone was seen (once, few, many) or the class of an expanded clone, and some rows leave it out.

TRBJ2-2,TRBV9,once,.,TGTGCCAGCAGCGCGAGGGGGGGGGCTTACACCGGGGAGCTGTTTTTT,CASSARGGAYTGELFF
TRBJ1-2,TRBV18,.,.,TGTGCCAGCTCACCAAGACGACAGGACTATGGCTACACCTTC,CASSPRRQDYGYTF
TRBJ2-2,TRBV18,.,TRBD1,TGTGCCAGCTCACCGGACAGGGCGAACGGGGAGCTGTTTTTT,CASSPDRANGELFF
TRBJ1-1,TRBV29-1,.,TRBD1,TGCAGCGTTATTCGAGATGAGGGACAGGGGATGTCTGAAGCTTTCTTT,CSVIRDEGQGMSEAFF
TRBJ1-2,TRBV19,.,.,TGTGCCAGTAGTATAGATCCTCGGAACTATGGCTACACCTTC,CASSIDPRNYGYTF
TRBJ2-1,TRBV4-1,.,TRBD2,TGCGCCAGCAGCCAAGGGGTGAGCGGGGGCTCCTACAATGAGCAGTTCTTC,CASSQGVSGGSYNEQFF
TRBJ1-1,TRBV7-9,once,.,TGTGCCAGCAGCTTAATGGGAAGGGGCACTGAAGCTTTCTTT,CASSLMGRGTEAFF
TRBJ1-1,TRBV12-5,.,.,TGTGCTAGTGGTTTAACAGTGAACACTGAAGCTTTCTTT,CASGLTVNTEAFF
TRBJ2-3,TRBV18,.,TRBD2,TGTGCCAGCTCTCCAGGACTAGCGGAAGATACGCAGTATTTT,CASSPGLAEDTQYF
TRBJ1-1,TRBV2,.,.,TGTGCCAGCAGGAAGGGGGAGGGGGGGCTCCCCCTAGAAGCTTTCTTT,CASRKGEGGLPLEAFF
TRBJ1-6,TRBV7-2,.,.,TGTGCCGTTCCGGGTAAAAATTTTTCACCCCTCCACTTT,CAVPGKNFSPLHF
TRBJ1-3,TRBV19,.,.,TGTGCCAGTAGTATGGCAGGGTCAAGCTCTGGAAACACCATATATTTT,CASSMAGSSSGNTIYF
TRBJ1-1,TRBV19,once,.,TGTGCCAGTAGTAGAACGGGGGTCACTGAAGCTTTCTTT,CASSRTGVTEAFF
TRBJ2-3,TRBV7-2,.,.,TGTGCCAGCAGCTTAGGGACGGGAGCGGGAGATACGCAGTATTTT,CASSLGTGAGDTQYF
TRBJ1-2,TRBV5-4,few,TRBD1,TGTGCCAGCAGCTTGGCCGTGACAGGGGGCTACACCTTC,CASSLAVTGGYTF
TRBJ2-5,TRBV6-5,.,.,TGTGCCAGCGGGACTGTCTCCGAGACCCAGTACTTC,CASGTVSETQYF
TRBJ1-3,TRBV10-3,.,.,TGTGCCATCAGTGACGGTTTCTCTGGAAACACCATATATTTT,CAISDGFSGNTIYF
TRBJ2-3,TRBV18,.,TRBD1,TGTGCCAGCTCACCAGGACAGGGCGACACAGATACGCAGTATTTT,CASSPGQGDTDTQYF
TRBJ1-1,TRBV20-1,few,.,TGCAGTGCTAGAGGAGGGCGTCAAGCTTTCTTT,CSARGGRQAFF
TRBJ2-1,TRBV6-6,few,.,TGTGCCAGCAGTTACGCCCAGGGATGGTTCTTC,CASSYAQGWFF
TRBJ2-3,TRBV6-5,few,TRBD1,TGTGCCAGCAGTGACTCGACAGGGAGCACAGATACGCAGTATTTT,CASSDSTGSTDTQYF
TRBJ1-3,TRBV10-3,.,TRBD1,TGTGCCATCAGCCGGACAGGGATCGGTGCCGGAAACACCATATATTTT,CAISRTGIGAGNTIYF
TRBJ2-3,TRBV5-1,few,TRBD1,TGCGCCAGCAGCTTCGGACAGGACACAGATACGCAGTATTTT,CASSFGQDTDTQYF
TRBJ2-5,TRBV2,.,TRBD1,TGTGCCAGCACCCAGGACAGGGTCGGGGAGACCCAGTACTTC,CASTQDRVGETQYF
TRBJ2-7,TRBV6-5,.,.,TGTGCCAGCAGGCCTCAAAAGGGACTTCGAGACGAGCAGTACTTC,CASRPQKGLRDEQYF
TRBJ1-1,TRBV21-1,few,.,TGTGCCAGCAGCAAAACGTACAGGGGGCAGAACACTGAAGCTTTCTTT,CASSKTYRGQNTEAFF
TRBJ1-2,TRBV18,.,TRBD1,TGTGCCAGCTCCCAAGCAACAGGGGCAGGTGACTATGGCTACACCTTC,CASSQATGAGDYGYTF
TRBJ1-5,TRBV27,.,.,TGTGCCAGCAGACAGGGCAATCAGCCCCAGCATTTT,CASRQGNQPQHF
TRBJ1-1,TRBV7-3,.,.,TGTGCCAGCAGCAGGGTTGGGGGGGCTGACAACACTGAAGCTTTCTTT,CASSRVGGADNTEAFF
TRBJ1-1,TRBV2,.,.,TGTGCCACAAACCCAGGACGGGAAACTGAAGCTTTCTTT,CATNPGRETEAFF
TRBJ2-4,TRBV6-6,.,TRBD2,TGTGCCAGCAAAACTAGCGGGGGGGGAGTCATTCAGTACTTC,CASKTSGGGVIQYF
TRBJ1-5,TRBV30,.,TRBD1,TGTGCCTGGAGGCTACAGGGGGCGAGCAATCAGCCCCAGCATTTT,CAWRLQGASNQPQHF
TRBJ2-7,TRBV5-6,.,TRBD1,TGTGCCAGCAGCTTGGTAGAGGGACAGCGGTACTTC,CASSLVEGQRYF
TRBJ1-1,TRBV5-4,once,.,TGTGCCAGCAGCTTGGACAGTGCCACTGAAGCTTTCTTT,CASSLDSATEAFF
TRBJ2-5,TRBV2,.,.,TGTGCCAGCAGAACTACCGGTGAGACCCAGTACTTC,CASRTTGETQYF
TRBJ2-2,TRBV19,.,TRBD1,TGTGCCAGTAGTGGCCGCCGACAGGGGGCGAACACCGGGGAGCTGTTTTTT,CASSGRRQGANTGELFF
TRBJ2-7,TRBV7-2,.,.,TGTGCCAGCAGCCGAAGGACAGACTACGAGCAGTACTTC,CASSRRTDYEQYF
TRBJ2-1,TRBV6-5,.,.,TGTGCCAGCAGGCCCGAATTAGGGGACTACAATGAGCAGTTCTTC,CASRPELGDYNEQFF
TRBJ1-3,TRBV6-1,.,.,TGTGCCAGCAGTGAACATGCGGGCGGTTACTCTGGAAACACCATATATTTT,CASSEHAGGYSGNTIYF
TRBJ1-4,TRBV5-1,.,.,TGCGCCAGCAGCTTGGAGGCGGACTCGAATGAAAAACTGTTTTTT,CASSLEADSNEKLFF
TRBJ1-1,TRBV19,few,TRBD1,TGTGCCAGTAGCCCTGGGTTTGCAGGGGGATACACTGAAGCTTTCTTT,CASSPGFAGGYTEAFF
TRBJ2-6,TRBV5-4,few,.,TGTGCCAGCCCCCTCGTCTCTGGGGCCAACGTCCTGACTTTC,CASPLVSGANVLTF
TRBJ2-7,TRBV5-1,.,.,TGCGCCAGCAGCTCGGTTGGAGGATACGAGCAGTACTTC,CASSSVGGYEQYF
TRBJ2-2,TRBV9,.,TRBD2,TGTGCCAGCAGCGTAGGACTAGCGGACACCGGGGAGCTGTTTTTT,CASSVGLADTGELFF
TRBJ2-4,TRBV7-9,.,TRBD1,TGTGCCAGCAGCTTGAGTGGGTGGACAGGGGACGAGGGGGACATTCAGTACTTC,CASSLSGWTGDEGDIQYF
TRBJ2-1,TRBV18,.,TRBD2,TGTGCCAGTTCCGAGGGGACTACATCAGGCAATGAGCAGTTCTTC,CASSEGTTSGNEQFF
TRBJ2-1,TRBV27,.,.,TGTGCCAGCAGTCCCAGGGTAACGGTCGCGCGGGAGCAGTTCTTC,CASSPRVTVAREQFF
TRBJ2-7,TRBV11-2,few,TRBD1,TGTGCCAGCAGCCCCCTGGGGACAGGGATCACCGAGCAGTACTTC,CASSPLGTGITEQYF
TRBJ1-5,TRBV7-6,.,TRBD1,TGTGCCAGCAGCTTAGCAGGGGGCCCCAATCAGCCCCAGCATTTT,CASSLAGGPNQPQHF
TRBJ2-1,TRBV27,.,.,TGTGCCAGCAGTTTAAAGCCCCACCCCCGGACTGATGCCTACAATGAGCAGTTCTTC,CASSLKPHPRTDAYNEQFF
TRBJ1-2,TRBV29-1,few,TRBD1,TGCAGCGTTGGCGAACAGGGGGCAGATGGCTACACCTTC,CSVGEQGADGYTF
TRBJ2-5,TRBV7-9,once,TRBD2,TGTGCCAGCAGCTCTCTAGCGGGTCCAGGGGAGACCCAGTACTTC,CASSSLAGPGETQYF
TRBJ2-7,TRBV7-3,few,TRBD1,TGTGCCAGCAGACACCGGGACAGGGGCTACGAGCAGTACTTC,CASRHRDRGYEQYF